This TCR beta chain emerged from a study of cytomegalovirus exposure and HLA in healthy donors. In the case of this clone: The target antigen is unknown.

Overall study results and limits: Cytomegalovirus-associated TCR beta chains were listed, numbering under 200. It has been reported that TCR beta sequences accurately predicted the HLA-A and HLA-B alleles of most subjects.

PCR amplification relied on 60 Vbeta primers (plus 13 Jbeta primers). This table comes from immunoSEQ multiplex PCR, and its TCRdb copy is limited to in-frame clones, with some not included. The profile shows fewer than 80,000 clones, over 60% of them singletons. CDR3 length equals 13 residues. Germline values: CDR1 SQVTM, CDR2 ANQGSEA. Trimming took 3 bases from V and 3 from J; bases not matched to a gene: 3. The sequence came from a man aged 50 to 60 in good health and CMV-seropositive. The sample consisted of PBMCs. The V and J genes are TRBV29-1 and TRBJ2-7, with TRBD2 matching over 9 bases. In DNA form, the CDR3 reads TGCAGCGTTGAGGCTAGCGGGAACTACGAGCAGTACTTC. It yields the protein CSVEASGNYEQYF.